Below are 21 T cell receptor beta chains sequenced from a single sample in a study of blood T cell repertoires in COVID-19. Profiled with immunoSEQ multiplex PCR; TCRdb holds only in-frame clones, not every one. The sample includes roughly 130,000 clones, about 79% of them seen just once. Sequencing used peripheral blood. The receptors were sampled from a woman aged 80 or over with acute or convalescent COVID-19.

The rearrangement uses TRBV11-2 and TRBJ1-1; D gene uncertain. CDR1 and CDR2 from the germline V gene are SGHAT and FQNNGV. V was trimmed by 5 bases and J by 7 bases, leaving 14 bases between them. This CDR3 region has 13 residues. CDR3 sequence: CASSQIPAIEAFF. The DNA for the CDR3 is TGTGCCAGCAGCCAAATTCCAGCGATTGAAGCTTTCTTT.

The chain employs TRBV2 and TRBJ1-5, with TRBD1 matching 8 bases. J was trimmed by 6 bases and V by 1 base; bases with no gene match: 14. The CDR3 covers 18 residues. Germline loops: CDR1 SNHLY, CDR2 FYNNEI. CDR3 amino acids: CASSEGAGSGGRTQPQHF. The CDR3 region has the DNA TGTGCCAGCAGTGAAGGGGCCGGGTCAGGGGGCCGCACTCAGCCCCAGCATTTT. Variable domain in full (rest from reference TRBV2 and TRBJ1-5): EPEVTQTPSHQVTQMGQEVILRCVPISNHLYFYWYRQILGQKVEFLVSFYNNEISEKSEIFDDQFSVERPDGSNFTLKIRSTKLEDSAMYFCASSEGAGSGGRTQPQHFGDGTRLSIL.

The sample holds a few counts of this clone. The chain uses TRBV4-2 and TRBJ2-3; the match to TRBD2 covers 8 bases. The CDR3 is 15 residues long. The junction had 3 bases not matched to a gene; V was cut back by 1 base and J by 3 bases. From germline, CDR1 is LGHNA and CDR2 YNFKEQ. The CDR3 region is CASSQVAGLTDTQYF. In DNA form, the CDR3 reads TGTGCCAGCAGCCAAGTAGCGGGGCTAACAGATACGCAGTATTTT.

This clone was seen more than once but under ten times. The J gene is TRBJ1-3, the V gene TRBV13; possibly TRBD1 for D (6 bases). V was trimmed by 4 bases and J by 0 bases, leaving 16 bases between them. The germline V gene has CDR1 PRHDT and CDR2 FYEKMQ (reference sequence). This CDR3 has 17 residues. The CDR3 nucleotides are TGTGCCAGCAGCTACGCCGGGGGGCTAGGCTCTGGAAACACCATATATTTT. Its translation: CASSYAGGLGSGNTIYF.

This CDR3 is CASSIPGQGTYEQYF. DNA for the CDR3: TGTGCCAGTAGTATACCGGGACAGGGTACCTACGAGCAGTACTTC. V and J are TRBV19 and TRBJ2-7; 9 bases match TRBD1. The ends lost 2 bases at V and 2 bases at J; junction bases unmatched: 4. Germline V gene lookup returns CDR1 LNHDA and CDR2 SQIVND (reference sequence). This CDR3 has 15 residues.

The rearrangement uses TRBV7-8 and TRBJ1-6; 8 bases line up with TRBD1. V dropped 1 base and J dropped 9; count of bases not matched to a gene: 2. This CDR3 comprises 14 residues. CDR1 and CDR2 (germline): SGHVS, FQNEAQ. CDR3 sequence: CASSLDRGASPLHF. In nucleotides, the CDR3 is TGTGCCAGCAGCTTAGACAGGGGGGCTTCACCCCTCCACTTT. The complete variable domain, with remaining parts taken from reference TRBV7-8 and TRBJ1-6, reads GAGVSQSPRYKVAKRGQDVALRCDPISGHVSLFWYQQALGQGPEFLTYFQNEAQLDKSGLPSDRFFAERPEGSVSTLKIQRTQQEDSAVYLCASSLDRGASPLHFGNGTRLTVT.

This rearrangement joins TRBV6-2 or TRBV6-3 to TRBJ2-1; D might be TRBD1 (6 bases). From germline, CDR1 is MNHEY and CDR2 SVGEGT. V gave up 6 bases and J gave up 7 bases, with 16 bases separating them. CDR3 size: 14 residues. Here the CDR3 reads CASSPGTPFNEQFF. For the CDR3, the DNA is TGTGCCAGCAGCCCCGGGACACCGTTTAATGAGCAGTTCTTC.

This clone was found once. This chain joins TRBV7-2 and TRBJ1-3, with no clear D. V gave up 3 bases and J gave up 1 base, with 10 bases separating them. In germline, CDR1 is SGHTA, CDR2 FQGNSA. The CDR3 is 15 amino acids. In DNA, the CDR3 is TGTGCCAGCAGCTTTGGCGGGGAATCTGGAAACACCATATATTTT. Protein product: CASSFGGESGNTIYF.

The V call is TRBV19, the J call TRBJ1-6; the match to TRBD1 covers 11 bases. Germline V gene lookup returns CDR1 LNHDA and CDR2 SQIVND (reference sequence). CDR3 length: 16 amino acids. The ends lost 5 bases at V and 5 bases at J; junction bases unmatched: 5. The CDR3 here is CASSDRDRGDNSPLHF. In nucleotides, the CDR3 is TGTGCCAGTAGTGACCGGGACAGGGGGGATAATTCACCCCTCCACTTT. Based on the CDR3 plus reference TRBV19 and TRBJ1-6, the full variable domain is DGGITQSPKYLFRKEGQNVTLSCEQNLNHDAMYWYRQDPGQGLRLIYYSQIVNDFQKGDIAEGYSVSREKKESFPLTVTSAQKNPTAFYLCASSDRDRGDNSPLHFGNGTRLTVT.

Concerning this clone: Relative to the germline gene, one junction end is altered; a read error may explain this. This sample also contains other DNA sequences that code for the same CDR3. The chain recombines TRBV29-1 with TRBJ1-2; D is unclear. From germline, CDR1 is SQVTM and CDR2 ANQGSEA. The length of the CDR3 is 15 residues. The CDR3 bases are TGCAGCGTTGAAGTCAGAGGCAGCCCTAACTATGGCTACACTTTC. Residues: CSVEVRGSPNYGYTF.

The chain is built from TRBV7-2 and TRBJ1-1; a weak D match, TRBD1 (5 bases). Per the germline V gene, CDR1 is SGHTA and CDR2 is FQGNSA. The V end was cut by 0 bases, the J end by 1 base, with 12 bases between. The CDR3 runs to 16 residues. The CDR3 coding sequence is TGTGCCAGCAGCTTAGCGCTTTGGGGCGCGAACACTGAAGCTTTCTTT. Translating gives CASSLALWGANTEAFF.

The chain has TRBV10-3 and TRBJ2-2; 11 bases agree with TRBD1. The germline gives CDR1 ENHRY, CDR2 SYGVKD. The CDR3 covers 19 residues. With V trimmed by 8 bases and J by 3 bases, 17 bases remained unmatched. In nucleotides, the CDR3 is TGTGCCATCGGGGGAGATGCGGACAGGGGGCTGTCGGACACCGGGGAGCTGTTTTTT. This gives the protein CAIGGDADRGLSDTGELFF.

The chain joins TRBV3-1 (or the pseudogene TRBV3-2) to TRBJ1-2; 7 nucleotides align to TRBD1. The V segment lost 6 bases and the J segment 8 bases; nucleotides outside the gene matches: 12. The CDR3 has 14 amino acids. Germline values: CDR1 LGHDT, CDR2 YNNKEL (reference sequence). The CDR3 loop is CASSQDRSRRGYTF. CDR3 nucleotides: TGTGCCAGCAGTCAGGACAGGTCGAGACGGGGCTACACCTTC.

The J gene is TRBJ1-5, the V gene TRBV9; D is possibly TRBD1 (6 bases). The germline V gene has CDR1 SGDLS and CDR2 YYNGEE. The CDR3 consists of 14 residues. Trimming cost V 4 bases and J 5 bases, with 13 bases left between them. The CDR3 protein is CASSTGGAYQPQHF. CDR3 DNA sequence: TGTGCCAGCAGCACCGGGGGGGCTTATCAGCCCCAGCATTTT. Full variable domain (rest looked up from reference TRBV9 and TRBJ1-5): DSGVTQTPKHLITATGQRVTLRCSPRSGDLSVYWYQQSLDQGLQFLIQYYNGEERAKGNILERFSAQQFPDLHSELNLSSLELGDSALYFCASSTGGAYQPQHFGDGTRLSIL.

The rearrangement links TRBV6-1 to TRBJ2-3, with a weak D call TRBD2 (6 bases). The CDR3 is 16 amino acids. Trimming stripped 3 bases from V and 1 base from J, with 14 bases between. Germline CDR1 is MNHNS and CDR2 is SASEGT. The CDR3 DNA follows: TGTGCCAGCAGTGACTTATGGGGGGTGGGCACAGATACGCAGTATTTT. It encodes CASSDLWGVGTDTQYF.

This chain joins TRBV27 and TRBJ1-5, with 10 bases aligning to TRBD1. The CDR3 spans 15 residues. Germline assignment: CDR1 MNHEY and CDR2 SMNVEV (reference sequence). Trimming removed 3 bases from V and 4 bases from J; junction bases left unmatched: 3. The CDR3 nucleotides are TGTGCCAGCAGTTTGCAGGGACAGGGGAATCAGCCCCAGCATTTT. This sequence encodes CASSLQGQGNQPQHF.

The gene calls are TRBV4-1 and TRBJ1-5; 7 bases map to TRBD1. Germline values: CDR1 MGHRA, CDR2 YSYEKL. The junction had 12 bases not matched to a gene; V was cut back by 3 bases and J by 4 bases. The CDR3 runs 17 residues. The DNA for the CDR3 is TGCGCCAGCAGCCATCATAACTACAGGGGTCGGAATCAGCCCCAGCATTTT. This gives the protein CASSHHNYRGRNQPQHF.

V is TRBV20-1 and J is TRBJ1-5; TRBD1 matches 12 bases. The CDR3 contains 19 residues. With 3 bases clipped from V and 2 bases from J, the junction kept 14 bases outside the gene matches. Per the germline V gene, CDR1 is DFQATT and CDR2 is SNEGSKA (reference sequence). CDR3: CSASVEGQGARMGNQPQHF. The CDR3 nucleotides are TGCAGTGCTAGTGTTGAGGGACAGGGGGCGCGAATGGGCAATCAGCCCCAGCATTTT.

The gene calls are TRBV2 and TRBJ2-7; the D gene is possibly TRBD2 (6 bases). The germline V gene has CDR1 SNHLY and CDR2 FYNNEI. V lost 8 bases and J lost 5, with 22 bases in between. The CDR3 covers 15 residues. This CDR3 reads CASRRGGLQVNEQYF. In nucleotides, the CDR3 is TGTGCCAGCCGGCGGGGAGGTCTCCAGGTTAACGAGCAGTACTTC.

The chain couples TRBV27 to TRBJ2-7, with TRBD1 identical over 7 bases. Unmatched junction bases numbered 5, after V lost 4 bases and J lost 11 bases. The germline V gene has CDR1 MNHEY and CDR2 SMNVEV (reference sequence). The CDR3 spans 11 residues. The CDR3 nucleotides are TGTGCCAGCAGTTCAGTGACAGGGAAGTACTTC. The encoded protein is CASSSVTGKYF.

The CDR3 nucleotides read TGTGCCAGCAGTTGGAGGGGGCCCACTGAAGCTTTCTTT. It yields the protein CASSWRGPTEAFF. J is TRBJ1-1 and V is TRBV27; TRBD1 agrees at 7 bases. From germline, CDR1 is MNHEY and CDR2 SMNVEV (reference sequence). The trim removed 4 bases at V and 4 bases at J, leaving 3 bases unmatched. This CDR3 contains 13 residues.